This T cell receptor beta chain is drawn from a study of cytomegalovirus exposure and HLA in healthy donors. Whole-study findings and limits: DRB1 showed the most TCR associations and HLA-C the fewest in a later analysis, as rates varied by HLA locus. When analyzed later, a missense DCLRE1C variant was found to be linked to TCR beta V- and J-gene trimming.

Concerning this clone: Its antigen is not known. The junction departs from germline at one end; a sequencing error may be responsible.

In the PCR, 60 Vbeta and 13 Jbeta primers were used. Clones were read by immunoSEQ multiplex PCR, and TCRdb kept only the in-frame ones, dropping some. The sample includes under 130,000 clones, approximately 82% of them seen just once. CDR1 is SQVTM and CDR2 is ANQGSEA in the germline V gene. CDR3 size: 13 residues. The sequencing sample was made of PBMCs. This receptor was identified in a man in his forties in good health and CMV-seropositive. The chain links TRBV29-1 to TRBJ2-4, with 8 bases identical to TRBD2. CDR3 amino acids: CSVEKAGANSQYF. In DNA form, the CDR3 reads TGCAGCGTTGAAAAAGCGGGAGCGAACAGTCAGTACTTC.